The 32 T cell receptor beta chains below come from one sample, sequenced in a study of blood T cell repertoires in COVID-19. Data came from immunoSEQ multiplex PCR; TCRdb stores just in-frame clones and leaves some out. The repertoire holds some 60,000 clones, with about 70% as singletons. Sequencing was carried out using peripheral blood. The receptors here all came from a woman between 45 and 65 years old with active or convalescent COVID-19.

For the CDR3, the DNA is TGCGCCAGCAGCGTTCATCTAAAAAACACTGAAGCTTTCTTT. This codes for CASSVHLKNTEAFF. The chain is built from TRBV5-1 and TRBJ1-1; D is ambiguous. The CDR3 covers 14 residues. Trimming stripped 4 bases from V and 2 bases from J, with 12 bases between. Germline V gives CDR1 SGHRS, CDR2 YFSETQ. Drawing the rest from reference TRBV5-1 and TRBJ1-1, the complete variable domain is KAGVTQTPRYLIKTRGQQVTLSCSPISGHRSVSWYQQTPGQGLQFLFEYFSETQRNKGNFPGRFSGRQFSNSRSEMNVSTLELGDSALYLCASSVHLKNTEAFFGQGTRLTVV.

This chain joins TRBV27 and TRBJ2-7, with 8 bases aligning to TRBD2. After removal of 8 bases from V and 0 bases from J, the junction contained 9 bases not matched to a gene. The germline CDR1 and CDR2 sequences are MNHEY and SMNVEV (reference sequence). The CDR3 is 15 amino acids. The CDR3 region has the DNA TGTGCCAGCGGATTTAGCGGGGTGCGCTCCTACGAGCAGTACTTC. Its protein is CASGFSGVRSYEQYF.

The gene calls are TRBV4-1 and TRBJ2-1; 13 bases line up with TRBD2. The V gene end was trimmed by 0 bases and the J gene end by 7 bases; junction bases not matched to a gene: 3. The CDR3 sequence is 16 residues long. Per germline, CDR1 MGHRA and CDR2 YSYEKL. The CDR3: CASSQELGLAGNEQFF. The CDR3 DNA follows: TGCGCCAGCAGCCAAGAGTTGGGACTAGCGGGGAATGAGCAGTTCTTC.

This clone has ten or more counts. The chain links TRBV27 to TRBJ1-2; D uncertain. This CDR3 region has 13 residues. The V and J ends lost 4 bases and 2 bases respectively, with 8 bases between them. Germline V gives CDR1 MNHEY, CDR2 SMNVEV (reference sequence). CDR3 DNA sequence: TGTGCCAGCAGTTGGAGGTGGAACTATGGCTACACCTTC. This gives the protein CASSWRWNYGYTF.

The CDR3 region has the DNA TGTGCCATCAGTGAGCCTGCGGGACTGGGAACAGATACGCAGTATTTT. Amino acid sequence: CAISEPAGLGTDTQYF. V usage is TRBV10-3 and J usage is TRBJ2-3, with D perhaps TRBD2 (6 bases). CDR1 and CDR2 (germline): ENHRY, SYGVKD. Trimming removed 2 bases at V and 3 bases at J, with 15 bases between. The CDR3 is 16 residues long.

The chain links TRBV12-3 or TRBV12-4 to TRBJ2-7; D is possibly TRBD2 (7 bases). This CDR3 contains 12 residues. V was trimmed by 3 bases and J by 7 bases, leaving 10 bases between them. The CDR3 is CASSLGGGEQYF. The CDR3 nucleotides read TGTGCCAGCAGTTTGGGAGGGGGAGAGCAGTACTTC.

The chain has TRBV5-4 and TRBJ2-3, with TRBD2 matching 7 bases. There are 15 residues in the CDR3. Trimming removed 0 bases from V and 6 bases from J; junction bases left unmatched: 7. The germline V gene has CDR1 SGHNT and CDR2 YYREEE (reference sequence). CDR3 in DNA: TGTGCCAGCAGCTTGGCCGGGGGGAGTGACGATACGCAGTATTTT. As protein: CASSLAGGSDDTQYF.

CDR3 coding DNA: TGTGCCAGCAGCTTAGCGGGCCGGGGGGATGAGCAGTTCTTC. It codes for CASSLAGRGDEQFF. The chain combines TRBV11-2 with TRBJ2-1; 7 nucleotides line up with TRBD2. This CDR3 region has 14 residues. Looked up from germline, CDR1 is SGHAT and CDR2 is FQNNGV. Trimming cost V 1 base and J 8 bases; bases outside gene matches: 5.

The chain couples TRBV5-1 to TRBJ1-1; D is unclear. The CDR3 totals 16 residues. Germline V gene sequence: CDR1 SGHRS, CDR2 YFSETQ. Trimming stripped 4 bases from V and 1 base from J, with 17 bases between. The CDR3 spells CASSPFEGIGNTEAFF. The CDR3 bases are TGCGCCAGCAGCCCATTCGAGGGAATCGGGAACACTGAAGCTTTCTTT. The full variable domain, with the rest looked up from reference TRBV5-1 and TRBJ1-1, is KAGVTQTPRYLIKTRGQQVTLSCSPISGHRSVSWYQQTPGQGLQFLFEYFSETQRNKGNFPGRFSGRQFSNSRSEMNVSTLELGDSALYLCASSPFEGIGNTEAFFGQGTRLTVV.

In this sample, this clone turned up a few times. The chain carries TRBV13 and TRBJ2-2; TRBD1 agrees at 8 bases. CDR1 and CDR2 (germline): PRHDT, FYEKMQ (reference sequence). This CDR3 is built from 13 residues. V lost 5 bases and J lost 6; bases outside the gene matches: 2. The CDR3 nucleotides are TGTGCCAGCAGCATACAGGGGGCCGGGGAGCTGTTTTTT. Amino acids: CASSIQGAGELFF.

The chain carries TRBV5-5 and TRBJ2-7; no clear D. This CDR3 is 15 amino acids long. CDR1 and CDR2 (germline): SGHKS, YYEKEE (reference sequence). Trimming stripped 1 base from V and 3 bases from J, with 14 bases between. The CDR3 loop is CASSLLTHANYEQYF. As DNA, the CDR3 is TGTGCCAGCAGCTTGTTGACACACGCGAACTACGAGCAGTACTTC.

This clone was counted a single time. V gene TRBV28 combines with J gene TRBJ1-5; 7 bases match TRBD1. The V and J ends lost 5 bases and 2 bases, in that order; junction bases with no gene match: 9. From germline, CDR1 is MDHEN and CDR2 SYDVKM. This CDR3 region has 16 residues. Written as DNA, the CDR3 is TGTGCCAGCAGTCCAACCCGCGGGACAGGCAATCAGCCCCAGCATTTT. This gives the protein CASSPTRGTGNQPQHF.

The chain joins TRBV19 to TRBJ2-5; 7 bases map to TRBD1. Germline V gives CDR1 LNHDA, CDR2 SQIVND (reference sequence). J gave up 5 bases and V 5 bases, and 14 bases lay outside the gene matches. The CDR3 totals 16 residues. CDR3 coding DNA: TGTGCCAGTAGTCCTCTTTGGACAGGCCTTATGGAGACCCAGTACTTC. It codes for CASSPLWTGLMETQYF.

The sample holds one count of this clone. The chain joins TRBV30 to TRBJ2-1; D might be TRBD1 (5 bases). The V end was cut by 1 base, the J end by 2 bases, with 12 bases between. The CDR3 is 15 residues long. Germline CDR1 GTSNPN, CDR2 SVGIG (reference sequence). The CDR3 reads CAWSAGYATYNEQFF. The CDR3 DNA reads as TGTGCCTGGAGTGCAGGGTACGCCACCTACAATGAGCAGTTCTTC. Drawing the rest from reference TRBV30 and TRBJ2-1, the complete variable domain is SQTIHQWPATLVQPVGSPLSLECTVEGTSNPNLYWYRQAAGRGLQLLFYSVGIGQISSEVPQNLSASRPQDRQFILSSKKLLLSDSGFYLCAWSAGYATYNEQFFGPGTRLTVL.

V and J are TRBV5-1 and TRBJ2-5; 9 bases fit TRBD1. The CDR3 contains 14 residues. Germline values: CDR1 SGHRS, CDR2 YFSETQ. V dropped 4 bases and J dropped 3; count of bases not matched to a gene: 4. The CDR3 reads CASSLRTGEETQYF. The DNA for the CDR3 is TGCGCCAGCAGCCTTCGGACAGGGGAAGAGACCCAGTACTTC.

The rearrangement links TRBV6-5 to TRBJ2-3; TRBD1 is a possible D gene (5 bases). The CDR3 is 14 residues long. The germline V and J ends were trimmed by 2 bases and 3 bases, with 9 bases remaining between them. Germline CDR1 reads MNHEY; CDR2 reads SVGAGI. CDR3 loop: CASSYDRETDTQYF. The CDR3 nucleotides read TGTGCCAGCAGTTACGACAGAGAGACAGATACGCAGTATTTT.

The genes are TRBV7-8 and TRBJ2-7, with TRBD1 identical over 9 bases. Per germline, CDR1 SGHVS and CDR2 FQNEAQ. The CDR3 has 15 amino acids. V lost 1 base and J lost 2; bases outside the gene matches: 3. CDR3 residues: CASSLGRDRAYEQYF. The CDR3 coding sequence is TGTGCCAGCAGCTTAGGGAGGGACAGGGCCTACGAGCAGTACTTC.

V and J are TRBV6-5 and TRBJ1-1; 7 bases agree with TRBD1. V gave up 8 bases and J gave up 1 base; unmatched junction bases: 4. Germline V gene data show CDR1 as MNHEY and CDR2 as SVGAGI. The CDR3 covers 13 residues. CDR3 in amino acids: CASGGQTNTEAFF. DNA of the CDR3: TGTGCCAGCGGGGGACAGACGAACACTGAAGCTTTCTTT.

This clone was seen a single time. The CDR3 protein is CASSPTGPLYEQYF. The CDR3, as DNA: TGTGCCAGCTCACCGACAGGGCCTTTATACGAGCAGTACTTC. The chain combines TRBV18 with TRBJ2-7; 7 bases match TRBD1. The CDR3 contains 14 residues. Germline V lookup: CDR1 KGHSH, CDR2 LQKENI. V gave up 3 bases and J gave up 4 bases; unmatched junction bases: 6.

The J gene is TRBJ1-2, the V gene TRBV29-1, with D possibly matching TRBD1 (5 bases). Trimming removed 3 bases at V and 5 bases at J, with 16 bases between. The CDR3 sequence is 14 residues long. CDR1 and CDR2 from the germline V gene are SQVTM and ANQGSEA. In DNA, the CDR3 is TGCAGCGTTGAGGAAGTCCAGGGCGGATATGGCTACACCTTC. This translates into CSVEEVQGGYGYTF.

In its sample, this clone was seen a few times. Additional DNA sequences in this sample encode the identical CDR3. This chain connects TRBV5-1 to TRBJ1-1; TRBD1 is a possible D gene (5 bases). V dropped 0 bases and J dropped 1 base, with 10 bases sitting between them. The CDR3 has 15 amino acids. In germline, CDR1 is SGHRS, CDR2 YFSETQ. The CDR3 here is CASSLGGGTNTEAFF. CDR3 bases: TGCGCCAGCAGCTTGGGTGGAGGGACGAACACTGAAGCTTTCTTT.

The gene calls are TRBV29-1 and TRBJ1-1; 7 positions agree with TRBD1. The CDR3 runs to 15 residues. V lost 6 bases to trimming and J lost 0 bases; unmatched junction nucleotides: 10. Germline loops: CDR1 SQVTM, CDR2 ANQGSEA. The CDR3 spells CSVAGQSTMNTEAFF. CDR3 nucleotides: TGCAGCGTCGCGGGACAGAGTACTATGAACACTGAAGCTTTCTTT.

This chain connects TRBV11-2 to TRBJ1-3, with D possibly matching TRBD1 (5 bases). The CDR3 sequence is 16 residues long. Germline-derived CDR1 and CDR2 are SGHAT and FQNNGV. The ends were cut back, 4 bases at V and 1 base at J, with 14 bases in the middle. The CDR3 DNA reads as TGTGCCAGCAGCTCCAATTTCGGGGGTTCTGGAAACACCATATATTTT. This sequence encodes CASSSNFGGSGNTIYF.

This clone appeared a single time. The chain uses TRBV6-6 and TRBJ2-1; 7 positions match TRBD2. The length of the CDR3 is 13 residues. V lost 5 bases to trimming and J lost 3 bases; unmatched junction nucleotides: 1. Germline values: CDR1 MNHNY, CDR2 SVGAGI (reference sequence). The CDR3 nucleotides are TGTGCCAGCAGTAGGACTAGCTACAATGAGCAGTTCTTC. As protein: CASSRTSYNEQFF.

This chain uses TRBV5-1 with TRBJ2-7; 8 nucleotides match TRBD1. The trim removed 0 bases at V and 3 bases at J, leaving 5 bases unmatched. The V gene's germline CDR1 is SGHRS and CDR2 YFSETQ. The CDR3 length is 15 residues. Here the CDR3 DNA reads TGCGCCAGCAGCTTGGATCCGGGACAGGTCTACGAGCAGTACTTC. It translates to CASSLDPGQVYEQYF.

The chain joins TRBV27 to TRBJ2-7; 10 nucleotides match TRBD1. The germline V gene has CDR1 MNHEY and CDR2 SMNVEV (reference sequence). The length of the CDR3 is 16 residues. V was pared by 5 bases and J by 1 base, with 8 bases of the junction left unmatched. The CDR3 DNA reads TGTGCCAGCAGTCTCCGGACAGGGGGAACGTCCTACGAGCAGTACTTC. Protein: CASSLRTGGTSYEQYF.

This clone appeared once. The genes are TRBV5-1 and TRBJ2-3; the D is unclear. Germline V lookup: CDR1 SGHRS, CDR2 YFSETQ. V lost 0 bases to trimming and J lost 0 bases, with 8 bases between them. This CDR3 comprises 15 residues. DNA of the CDR3: TGCGCCAGCAGCTTGGGTGGGCAGAGCACAGATACGCAGTATTTT. The encoded protein is CASSLGGQSTDTQYF.

This clone occurred once. The gene calls are TRBV27 and TRBJ2-1; weak D call: TRBD1 (5 bases). Trimming pared 3 bases from V and 2 bases from J, leaving 14 bases between. Germline V lookup: CDR1 MNHEY, CDR2 SMNVEV (reference sequence). CDR3 size: 16 residues. The CDR3 DNA is TGTGCCAGCAGTTTGCAGGGCTTACCCACCTACAATGAGCAGTTCTTC. Its translation is CASSLQGLPTYNEQFF.

The chain uses TRBV7-9 and TRBJ1-1; possible D gene TRBD1, 6 bases. CDR1 SEHNR and CDR2 FQNEAQ come from the germline V gene (reference sequence). V lost 5 bases and J 5 bases, leaving 12 bases between the germline ends. The CDR3 length is 13 residues. The CDR3 region has the DNA TGTGCCAGCAGCCCATTAGGGGGAACTGAAGCTTTCTTT. Translation gives CASSPLGGTEAFF.

This clone was seen only once. The rearrangement uses TRBV5-1 and TRBJ2-5; D is ambiguous. This CDR3 is built from 12 residues. Trimming left V 4 bases short and J 1 base short, with 5 bases between. The germline gives CDR1 SGHRS, CDR2 YFSETQ. DNA for the CDR3: TGCGCCAGCAGCCCGGGCCAAGAGACCCAGTACTTC. Its translation is CASSPGQETQYF.

J is TRBJ1-4 and V is TRBV18; D remains unclear. Germline V gene sequence: CDR1 KGHSH, CDR2 LQKENI. V was pared by 2 bases and J by 3 bases, with 4 bases between. The CDR3 runs 13 residues. CDR3 sequence: CASSPASNEKLFF. The DNA of the CDR3 is TGTGCCAGCTCACCAGCGTCTAATGAAAAACTGTTTTTT.

The DNA for the CDR3 is TGTGCCTGGAGTGTCGGACAGCTGGGGCAGCCCCAGCATTTT. Translation gives CAWSVGQLGQPQHF. The genes are TRBV30 and TRBJ1-5; tentatively, D is TRBD1 (6 bases). CDR1 GTSNPN and CDR2 SVGIG come from the germline V gene (reference sequence). V lost 0 bases and J lost 7, with 13 bases in between. The CDR3 spans 14 residues.